One TCR beta chain is described in this entry. This sample's treatment: roughly 20 received Ad26.COV2.S at low or high dose, single or two shots; 5 received placebo; per-sample allocation not given. Vaccine and placebo recipients were sampled on day 63 after the first injection. This sample was included in a study of Ad26.COV2.S vaccination and SARS-CoV-2 variants. The repertoire was sequenced with immunoSEQ multiplex PCR; TCRdb's copy has only in-frame clones and lacks some. The data hold 320,000 or so clones, with 85% to 90% observed a single time. Germline CDR1 reads SNHLY; CDR2 reads FYNNEI. Between the trimmed V and J ends, which lost 7 bases and 1 base, there was a span of 5 bases. CDR3 size: 12 residues.

This sequence joins TRBV2 and TRBJ1-3; no firm D call. Sequences were derived from peripheral blood, sampled in a trial of Ad26.COV2.S vaccine versus placebo. The receptor was isolated from a person aged 18-60 years who received the Ad26.COV2.S COVID-19 vaccine or a placebo. CDR3 in DNA: TGTGCCAGCATTCTTTCTGGAAACACCATATATTTT. Translating gives CASILSGNTIYF.